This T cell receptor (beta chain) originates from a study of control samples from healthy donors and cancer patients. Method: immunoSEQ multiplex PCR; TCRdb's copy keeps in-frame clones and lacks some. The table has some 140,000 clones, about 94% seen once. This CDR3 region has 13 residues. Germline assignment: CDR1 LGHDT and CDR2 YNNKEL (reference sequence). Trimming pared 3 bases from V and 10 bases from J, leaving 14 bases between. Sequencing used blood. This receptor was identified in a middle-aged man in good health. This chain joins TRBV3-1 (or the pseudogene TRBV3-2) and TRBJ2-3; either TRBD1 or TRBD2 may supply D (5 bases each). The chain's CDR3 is CASSQDRGRAQYF. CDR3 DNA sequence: TGTGCCAGCAGCCAGGATCGGGGCAGGGCGCAGTATTTT.